The clone carrying this T cell receptor beta chain has a handful of counts. Clones were sequenced by immunoSEQ multiplex PCR, and TCRdb holds only the in-frame ones, with some missing. This table has about half a million clones, approximately 85% appearing once. This sample stems from a study of blood T cell repertoires in COVID-19. For the study at large: COVID-19 samples collected from the United States, Italy and Spain covered acute and convalescent phases.

Per the germline V gene, CDR1 is KGHSH and CDR2 is LQKENI. The CDR3 is made up of 14 amino acids. V dropped 2 bases and J dropped 6 bases, with 13 bases sitting between them. This receptor was identified in a human donor in a cohort sampled during active COVID-19. Specimen: peripheral blood. The chain carries TRBV18 and TRBJ1-1, with D perhaps matching TRBD1 (5 bases). The CDR3 bases are TGTGCCAGCTCACCATCGGGGGATTTCGCTGAAGCTTTCTTT. This translates into CASSPSGDFAEAFF.